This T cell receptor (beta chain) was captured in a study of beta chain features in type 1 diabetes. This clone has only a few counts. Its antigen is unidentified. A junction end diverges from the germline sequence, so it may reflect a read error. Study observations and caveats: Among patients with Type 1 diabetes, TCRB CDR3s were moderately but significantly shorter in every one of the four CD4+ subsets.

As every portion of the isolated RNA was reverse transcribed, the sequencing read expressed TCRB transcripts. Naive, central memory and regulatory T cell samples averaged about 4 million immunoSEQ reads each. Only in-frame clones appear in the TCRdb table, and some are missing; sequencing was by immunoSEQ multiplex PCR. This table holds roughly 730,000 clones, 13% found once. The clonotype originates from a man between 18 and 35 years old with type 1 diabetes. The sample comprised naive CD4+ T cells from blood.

The CDR3 protein is CAWSGRASRDTQYF. The CDR3 bases are TGTGCCTGGAGCGGAAGGGCTAGCAGAGATACGCAGTATTTT. The V call is TRBV30, the J call TRBJ2-3; a weak D match, TRBD2 (5 bases). The CDR3 sequence is 14 residues long. Germline CDR1 GTSNPN, CDR2 SVGIG (reference sequence).